The present T cell receptor beta chain was sequenced within a study of CD8 T cells in Susac syndrome. CDR3 length: 14 amino acids. From germline, CDR1 is SGDLS and CDR2 YYNGEE. The V end lost 3 bases, the J end lost 5 bases, and 14 bases lay between the germline ends. The authors reverse transcribed roughly 0.5 to 1 ug RNA with random hexamers. One entry per CDR3 protein, called by TCRdb with MiXCR from the immunoSEQ multiplex PCR reads. The sample lists about 280,000 distinct CDR3 sequences, roughly 85% seen once, with 0.11% in the top ten. Sequenced input: CD8+ T cells from PBMCs. This chain joins TRBV9 and TRBJ1-1, with D tentatively TRBD1 (5 bases). The sequence derives from a human donor with multiple sclerosis. The CDR3 bases are TGTGCCAGCAGCGGTTTCGGGGCGCCGACTGAAGCTTTCTTT. Amino acid sequence: CASSGFGAPTEAFF.